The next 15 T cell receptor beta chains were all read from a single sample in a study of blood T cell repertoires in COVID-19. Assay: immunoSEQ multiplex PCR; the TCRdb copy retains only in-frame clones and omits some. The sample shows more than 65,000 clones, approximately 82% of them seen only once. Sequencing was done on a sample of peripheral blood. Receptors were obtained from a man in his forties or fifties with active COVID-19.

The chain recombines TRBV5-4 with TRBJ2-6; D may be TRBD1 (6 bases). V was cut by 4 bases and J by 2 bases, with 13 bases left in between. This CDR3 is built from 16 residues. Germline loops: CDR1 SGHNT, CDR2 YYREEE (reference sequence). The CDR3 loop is CASSRRQAPGANVLTF. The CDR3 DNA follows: TGTGCCAGCAGCCGCCGACAGGCCCCTGGGGCCAACGTCCTGACTTTC.

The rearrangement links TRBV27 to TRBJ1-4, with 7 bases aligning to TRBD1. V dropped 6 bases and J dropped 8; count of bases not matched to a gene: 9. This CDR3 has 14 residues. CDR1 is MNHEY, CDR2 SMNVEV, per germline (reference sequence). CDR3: CASSTQGWQEKLFF. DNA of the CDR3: TGTGCCAGCAGCACACAGGGGTGGCAGGAAAAACTGTTTTTT.

CDR3 DNA sequence: TGCGCCAGCAGACAAGAAATCGGGACTGAAGCTTTCTTT. Its translation: CASRQEIGTEAFF. This chain uses TRBV5-1 with TRBJ1-1; D is unclear. Germline CDR1 SGHRS, CDR2 YFSETQ. The CDR3 runs to 13 residues. V lost 5 bases to trimming and J lost 5 bases, with 13 bases between them.

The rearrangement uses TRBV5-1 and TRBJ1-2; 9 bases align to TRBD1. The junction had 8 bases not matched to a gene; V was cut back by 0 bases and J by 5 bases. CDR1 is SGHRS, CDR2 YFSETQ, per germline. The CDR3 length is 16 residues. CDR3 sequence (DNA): TGCGCCAGCAGCTTGGATACGACAGGGGGAAGGTATGGCTACACCTTC. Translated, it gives CASSLDTTGGRYGYTF.

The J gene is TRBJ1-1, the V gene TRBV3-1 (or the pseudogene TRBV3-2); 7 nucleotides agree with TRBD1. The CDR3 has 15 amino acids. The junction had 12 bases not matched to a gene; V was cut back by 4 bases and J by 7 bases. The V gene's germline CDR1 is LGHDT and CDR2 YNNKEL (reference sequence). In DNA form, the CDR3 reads TGTGCCAGCAGCCGCAAAGGGACAGAGGGGGATGAAGCTTTCTTT. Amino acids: CASSRKGTEGDEAFF.

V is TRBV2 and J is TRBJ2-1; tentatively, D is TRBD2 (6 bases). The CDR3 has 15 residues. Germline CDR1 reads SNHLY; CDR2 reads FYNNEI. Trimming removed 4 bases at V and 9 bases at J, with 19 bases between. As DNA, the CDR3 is TGTGCCAGCAGTGGTAATAACCTCCCCGGGGGTGAGCAGTTCTTC. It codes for CASSGNNLPGGEQFF.

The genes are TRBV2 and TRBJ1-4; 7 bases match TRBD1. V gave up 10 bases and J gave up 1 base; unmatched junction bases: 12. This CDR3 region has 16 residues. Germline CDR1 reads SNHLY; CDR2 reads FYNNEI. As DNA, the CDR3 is TGTGCCAACCGCCTCGACAGGGCAGGAACTAATGAAAAACTGTTTTTT. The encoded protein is CANRLDRAGTNEKLFF.

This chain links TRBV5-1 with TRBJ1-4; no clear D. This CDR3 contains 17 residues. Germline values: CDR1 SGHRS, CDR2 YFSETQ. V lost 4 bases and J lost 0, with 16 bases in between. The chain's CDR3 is CASSELLSGPTNEKLFF. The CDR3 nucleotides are TGCGCCAGCAGCGAACTTCTTTCAGGCCCAACTAATGAAAAACTGTTTTTT.

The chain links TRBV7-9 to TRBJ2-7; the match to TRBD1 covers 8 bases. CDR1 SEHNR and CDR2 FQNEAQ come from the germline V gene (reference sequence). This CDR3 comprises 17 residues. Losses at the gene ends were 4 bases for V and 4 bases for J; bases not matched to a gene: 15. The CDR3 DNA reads TGTGCCAGCAGCTCGCCCCGACAGGGGTCCATAGAGTACGAGCAGTACTTC. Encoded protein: CASSSPRQGSIEYEQYF.

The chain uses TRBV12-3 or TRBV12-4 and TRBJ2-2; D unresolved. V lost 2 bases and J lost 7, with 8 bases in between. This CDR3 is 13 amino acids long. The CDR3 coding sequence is TGTGCCAGCAGTTTATTTAACGGCGGGGAGCTGTTTTTT. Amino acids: CASSLFNGGELFF.

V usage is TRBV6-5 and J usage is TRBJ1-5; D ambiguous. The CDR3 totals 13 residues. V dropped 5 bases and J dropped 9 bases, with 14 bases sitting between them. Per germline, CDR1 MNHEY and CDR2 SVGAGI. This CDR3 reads CASSMNNLRPQHF. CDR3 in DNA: TGTGCCAGCAGTATGAACAACCTCAGGCCCCAGCATTTT.

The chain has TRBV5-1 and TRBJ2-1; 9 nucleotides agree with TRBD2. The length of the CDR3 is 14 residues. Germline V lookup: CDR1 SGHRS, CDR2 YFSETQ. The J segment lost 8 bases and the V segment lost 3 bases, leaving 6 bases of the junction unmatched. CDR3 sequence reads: CASSWGGGADEQFF. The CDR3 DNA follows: TGCGCCAGCAGCTGGGGCGGGGGGGCCGATGAGCAGTTCTTC.

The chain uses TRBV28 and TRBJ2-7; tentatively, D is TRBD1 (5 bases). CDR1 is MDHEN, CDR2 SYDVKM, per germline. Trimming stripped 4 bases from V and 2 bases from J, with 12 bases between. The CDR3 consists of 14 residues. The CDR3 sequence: CASSSLQVAYEQYF. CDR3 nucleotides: TGTGCCAGCAGTTCTCTACAGGTCGCCTACGAGCAGTACTTC.

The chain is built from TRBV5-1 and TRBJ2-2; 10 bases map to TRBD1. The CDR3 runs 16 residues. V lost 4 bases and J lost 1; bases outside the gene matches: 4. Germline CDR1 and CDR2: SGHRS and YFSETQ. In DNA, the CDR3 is TGCGCCAGCAGCCTGACAGGGGGCGTGAACACCGGGGAGCTGTTTTTT. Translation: CASSLTGGVNTGELFF.

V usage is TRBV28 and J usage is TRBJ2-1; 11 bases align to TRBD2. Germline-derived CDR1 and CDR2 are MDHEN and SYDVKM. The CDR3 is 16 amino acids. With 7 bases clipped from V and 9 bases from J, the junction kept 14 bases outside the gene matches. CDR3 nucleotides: TGTGCCAGCACCTGCTTTAGCGGGGGGGTGGAGTTTGAGCAGTTCTTC. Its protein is CASTCFSGGVEFEQFF.